Shown below are 26 T cell receptor beta chains from a single sample sequenced in a study of blood T cell repertoires in COVID-19. Repertoires were generated with immunoSEQ multiplex PCR, while TCRdb's copy carries only in-frame clones and drops some. Counted here are 490,000 or so clones, 75% to 90% occurring once; the ten biggest clones make up around 7.9%. The sample was PBMCs or T cells enriched from blood (not recorded which). Receptor source: a woman aged 60-70 years who had recovered from COVID-19.

This clone was found a few times. The chain links TRBV6-5 to TRBJ1-2, with D unresolved. Germline-derived CDR1 and CDR2 are MNHEY and SVGAGI. Trimming removed 6 bases from V and 0 bases from J, with 11 bases in between. The length of the CDR3 is 14 residues. The CDR3 bases are TGTGCCAGCAGCGACCTTACTACTAACTATGGCTACACCTTC. This gives the protein CASSDLTTNYGYTF.

J is TRBJ1-5 and V is TRBV6-1; 8 nucleotides align to TRBD1. There are 18 residues in the CDR3. V lost 1 base and J lost 0; bases outside the gene matches: 8. CDR1 and CDR2 (germline): MNHNS, SASEGT. This chain's CDR3 is CASSEVGTGLYSNQPQHF. In DNA, the CDR3 is TGTGCCAGCAGTGAAGTGGGGACAGGCTTATATAGCAATCAGCCCCAGCATTTT.

The V call is TRBV6-1, the J call TRBJ2-7; a weak D match, TRBD1 (5 bases). Per the germline V gene, CDR1 is MNHNS and CDR2 is SASEGT. This CDR3 is built from 15 residues. Trimming stripped 0 bases from V and 7 bases from J, with 16 bases between. CDR3 sequence: CASSEASGIGEEQYV. The CDR3 region has the DNA TGTGCCAGCAGTGAAGCGTCAGGGATAGGAGAAGAGCAGTACGTC.

The V gene is TRBV5-1, the J gene TRBJ2-3; 7 nucleotides line up with TRBD2. The CDR3 runs to 15 residues. V lost 2 bases to trimming and J lost 4 bases; unmatched junction nucleotides: 7. Germline V gene lookup returns CDR1 SGHRS and CDR2 YFSETQ. DNA of the CDR3: TGCGCCAGCAGCTTAGGACTAGTTAGGGCAGATACGCAGTATTTT. It translates to CASSLGLVRADTQYF. Full variable domain (remainder filled in from reference TRBV5-1 and TRBJ2-3): KAGVTQTPRYLIKTRGQQVTLSCSPISGHRSVSWYQQTPGQGLQFLFEYFSETQRNKGNFPGRFSGRQFSNSRSEMNVSTLELGDSALYLCASSLGLVRADTQYFGPGTRLTVL.

The chain recombines TRBV4-1 with TRBJ2-5; 10 nucleotides agree with TRBD2. After removal of 0 bases from V and 5 bases from J, the junction contained 3 bases not matched to a gene. Germline loops: CDR1 MGHRA, CDR2 YSYEKL. The CDR3 has 15 residues. CDR3 amino acids: CASSQDSGGWETQYF. DNA of the CDR3: TGCGCCAGCAGCCAAGATAGCGGGGGGTGGGAGACCCAGTACTTC.

V and J are TRBV15 and TRBJ2-1; 8 bases fit TRBD1. Germline CDR1 reads LNHNV; CDR2 reads YYDKDF (reference sequence). V dropped 5 bases and J dropped 9; count of bases not matched to a gene: 18. The CDR3 extends over 17 amino acids. The chain's CDR3 is CATSGRLVAQGAGEQFF. In DNA form, the CDR3 reads TGTGCCACCAGCGGCCGATTAGTAGCTCAGGGGGCAGGTGAGCAGTTCTTC.

The V gene is TRBV14, the J gene TRBJ1-2, with D unclear. The CDR3 spans 13 residues. Trimming removed 1 base from V and 8 bases from J, with 11 bases in between. Germline CDR1 is SGHDN and CDR2 is FVKESK. This CDR3 reads CASSQGAGGGYTF. The CDR3 DNA follows: TGTGCCAGCAGCCAAGGCGCCGGAGGGGGCTACACCTTC.

CDR3 nucleotides: TGTGCCACCAGTGATTTACAGGGTGGGGTTAACACAGATACGCAGTATTTT. Amino acids: CATSDLQGGVNTDTQYF. This chain connects TRBV24-1 to TRBJ2-3, with a possible D match to TRBD1 (6 bases). Germline lookup yields CDR1 KGHDR and CDR2 SFDVKD. This CDR3 has 17 amino acids. The V gene lost 1 base and the J gene lost 2 bases, with 15 bases spanning the gap.

The J gene is TRBJ2-5, the V gene TRBV2; TRBD2 is a possible D gene (5 bases). Between the trimmed V and J ends, which lost 4 bases and 3 bases, there was a span of 9 bases. The CDR3 spans 13 residues. Germline assignment: CDR1 SNHLY and CDR2 FYNNEI. The CDR3 DNA is TGTGCCAGCAGTGCGAACGGGAAAGAGACCCAGTACTTC. The encoded protein is CASSANGKETQYF.

The gene calls are TRBV3-1 (or the pseudogene TRBV3-2) and TRBJ1-2, with 8 bases aligning to TRBD1. Trimming removed 5 bases from V and 5 bases from J; junction bases left unmatched: 4. Germline V gene lookup returns CDR1 LGHDT and CDR2 YNNKEL (reference sequence). The CDR3 extends over 13 amino acids. The CDR3 reads CASSGDRSYGYTF. CDR3 in DNA: TGTGCCAGCAGCGGGGACAGGTCTTATGGCTACACCTTC.

This clone was seen a single time. The CDR3 reads CASSYSMSYEKLFF. The CDR3 DNA reads TGTGCCAGCAGTTACTCGATGAGTTATGAAAAACTGTTTTTT. This rearrangement joins TRBV6-5 to TRBJ1-4; D gene unclear. Trimming took 0 bases from V and 6 from J, leaving 8 bases between them. The germline CDR1 and CDR2 sequences are MNHEY and SVGAGI. The CDR3 has 14 amino acids.

Here the CDR3 DNA reads TGTGCCAGCAGCGTTGACAGGGTCCCCTCCGGGGCCAACGTCCTGACTTTC. This sequence encodes CASSVDRVPSGANVLTF. This chain connects TRBV7-8 to TRBJ2-6; TRBD1 agrees at 7 bases. The CDR3 is 17 amino acids. Germline V gene data show CDR1 as SGHVS and CDR2 as FQNEAQ. The V segment lost 5 bases and the J segment 4 bases; nucleotides outside the gene matches: 11.

This clone was observed a handful of times. The rearrangement links TRBV21-1 to TRBJ1-5; TRBD1 reflects the table's D call only, with no check against the DNA. TRBV21-1 is a known pseudogene. This CDR3 contains 16 residues. The CDR3 DNA follows: TGTGCCAGCACGTGTAACAGTGAAATTAGCAATCAGCCCCAGCATTTT. Protein: CASTCNSEISNQPQHF.

V is TRBV10-3 and J is TRBJ2-7; D perhaps matches TRBD2 (5 bases). The CDR3 has 14 residues. With 2 bases removed from V and 7 bases from J, the gap between germline ends came to 15 bases. Germline V CDR1 and CDR2: ENHRY, SYGVKD. CDR3 nucleotide sequence: TGTGCCATCAGTGAGCTAGGACTCCTTTGGGAGCAGTACTTC. Its translation is CAISELGLLWEQYF.

The gene calls are TRBV11-3 and TRBJ1-2, with D possibly TRBD1 on 6 matching bases. CDR1 and CDR2 (germline): SGHNT, YENEEA. The CDR3 is made up of 14 amino acids. Trimming pared 4 bases from V and 3 bases from J, leaving 12 bases between. CDR3 loop: CASSYDRIDYGYTF. The CDR3 nucleotides read TGTGCCAGCAGCTATGACAGGATTGACTATGGCTACACCTTC.

This clone was recorded a few times. The chain has TRBV7-8 and TRBJ2-1; 9 positions agree with TRBD1. V shed 6 bases and J 7 bases; nucleotides not matched to a gene: 7. This CDR3 contains 14 residues. Germline V lookup: CDR1 SGHVS, CDR2 FQNEAQ. As DNA, the CDR3 is TGTGCCAGCAGGTCCGGGACAGGGCCGAATGAGCAGTTCTTC. Its protein product is CASRSGTGPNEQFF.

The V call is TRBV21-1, the J call TRBJ1-5; TRBD1 is taken as the D call from the table, unchecked against the DNA. TRBV21-1 counts as a pseudogene. The length of the CDR3 is 13 residues. CDR3 region: CATSGQGSQPQHF. The CDR3 DNA reads TGTGCCACCTCGGGACAGGGGTCTCAGCCCCAGCATTTT.

This clone was counted a single time. The same CDR3 is also encoded by other DNA sequences in this sample. This chain links TRBV5-1 with TRBJ1-5, with a possible D match to TRBD1 (5 bases). Trimming pared 0 bases from V and 0 bases from J, leaving 7 bases between. Looked up from germline, CDR1 is SGHRS and CDR2 is YFSETQ. The CDR3 covers 15 residues. The CDR3 DNA reads TGCGCCAGCAGCTTGGGGGACTATAGCAATCAGCCCCAGCATTTT. Amino acids: CASSLGDYSNQPQHF.

In this sample, this clone turned up once. The chain uses TRBV4-1 and TRBJ1-6; 9 nucleotides align to TRBD1. J lost 7 bases, V lost 4 bases, and 5 bases had no gene match. The CDR3 runs to 15 residues. CDR1 MGHRA and CDR2 YSYEKL come from the germline V gene. Written as DNA, the CDR3 is TGCGCCAGCAGCCTAACCGGACAGGGGAATTCACCCCTCCACTTT. Amino acids: CASSLTGQGNSPLHF.

The chain combines TRBV5-1 with TRBJ2-2; no clear D. V was pared by 2 bases and J by 1 base, with 9 bases between. This CDR3 is 15 amino acids long. Germline CDR1 is SGHRS and CDR2 is YFSETQ. The CDR3 loop reads CASSFAGGNTGELFF. The CDR3, as DNA: TGCGCCAGCAGCTTTGCAGGTGGGAACACCGGGGAGCTGTTTTTT.

The CDR3 is CASSRDRVGDTQYF. The CDR3 DNA reads as TGTGCCAGCAGTCGGGACAGGGTGGGGGATACGCAGTATTTT. The V call is TRBV2, the J call TRBJ2-3; 9 nucleotides match TRBD1. Germline V gene data show CDR1 as SNHLY and CDR2 as FYNNEI. Trimming cost V 5 bases and J 6 bases; bases outside gene matches: 6. CDR3 length: 14 amino acids.

This clone was seen just once. V is TRBV6-5 and J is TRBJ2-2; D is possibly TRBD2 (5 bases). Trimming removed 10 bases from V and 5 bases from J, with 11 bases in between. This CDR3 contains 12 residues. Germline loops: CDR1 MNHEY, CDR2 SVGAGI. Written as DNA, the CDR3 is TGTGCCACCTGGCCGGGGACCGGGGAGCTGTTTTTT. This sequence encodes CATWPGTGELFF.

V is TRBV6-1 and J is TRBJ2-1; D gene ambiguous. V shed 3 bases and J shed 4 bases, with 10 bases lying between them. CDR3 length: 14 amino acids. CDR1 and CDR2 (germline): MNHNS, SASEGT. Here the CDR3 DNA reads TGTGCCAGCAGTGAGAGCCGTCCTTACAATGAGCAGTTCTTC. It translates to CASSESRPYNEQFF.

This clone was seen a single time. This CDR3 reads CASRQDRGQSSYNSPLHF. In DNA form, the CDR3 reads TGTGCCAGCAGACAAGACAGGGGCCAAAGCTCCTATAATTCACCCCTCCACTTT. V and J are TRBV11-3 and TRBJ1-6; 8 bases are a match to TRBD1. The germline gives CDR1 SGHNT, CDR2 YENEEA. V lost 6 bases and J lost 0; bases outside the gene matches: 10. There are 18 residues in the CDR3.

The genes are TRBV19 and TRBJ1-3, with 7 bases matching TRBD1. V shed 7 bases and J 3 bases; nucleotides not matched to a gene: 15. Germline V gene data show CDR1 as LNHDA and CDR2 as SQIVND (reference sequence). This CDR3 is built from 17 residues. In DNA form, the CDR3 reads TGTGCCAGTACCTCACTTAGGACAGGCAGCGGTGGAAACACCATATATTTT. It codes for CASTSLRTGSGGNTIYF.

This chain connects TRBV28 to TRBJ1-1; 10 nucleotides line up with TRBD1. After removal of 3 bases from V and 4 bases from J, the junction contained 8 bases not matched to a gene. Germline V lookup: CDR1 MDHEN, CDR2 SYDVKM. The CDR3 is made up of 16 amino acids. CDR3 nucleotide sequence: TGTGCCAGCAGTTTGGCGGGACAGGGGAAACGCACTGAAGCTTTCTTT. It codes for CASSLAGQGKRTEAFF.